These T cell receptor beta chains were read from a single sample in a study of T cells after yellow fever vaccination. TCRdb used MiXCR to reprocess the 5' RACE reads, holding one entry per CDR3 protein. Of hundreds of thousands of distinct CDR3 sequences in the sample, roughly 8.7% were seen once. Sequenced material: PBMCs, taken on the day of the first yellow fever vaccination. The receptors were gathered from a man younger than 35 who received the YFV17D yellow fever vaccine. Both conserved end residues are part of each CDR3. Fields, in order: D gene, J gene, clone size, V gene, CDR3 protein, CDR3 DNA. The D gene is left open where the match is weak. Only some rows state a clone size, as once, few, many or a class for expanded clones.

d_gene: -
j_gene: TRBJ1-2
abundance: few
v_gene: TRBV6-2/TRBV6-3
CDR3aa: CASSYGVIYGYTF
CDR3nt: TGTGCCAGCAGTTACGGGGTCATCTATGGCTACACCTTC

d_gene: TRBD1
j_gene: TRBJ2-3
abundance: -
v_gene: TRBV20-1
CDR3aa: CSAMGQGTDTQYF
CDR3nt: TGCAGTGCTATGGGACAGGGCACAGATACGCAGTATTTT

d_gene: -
j_gene: TRBJ2-7
abundance: -
v_gene: TRBV27
CDR3aa: CASSPMEAGEQYF
CDR3nt: TGTGCCAGCAGCCCGATGGAGGCGGGCGAGCAGTACTTC

d_gene: -
j_gene: TRBJ1-1
abundance: few
v_gene: TRBV5-5
CDR3aa: CASSLTGQNTEAFF
CDR3nt: TGTGCCAGCAGCTTGACAGGGCAGAACACTGAAGCTTTCTTT

d_gene: TRBD1
j_gene: TRBJ2-5
abundance: few
v_gene: TRBV20-1
CDR3aa: CSASKTGLYQETQYF
CDR3nt: TGCAGTGCTAGTAAGACAGGGCTGTACCAAGAGACCCAGTACTTC

d_gene: -
j_gene: TRBJ1-2
abundance: -
v_gene: TRBV4-3
CDR3aa: CASSQVGGYDYGYTF
CDR3nt: TGCGCCAGCAGCCAAGTAGGGGGGTACGACTATGGCTACACCTTC

d_gene: -
j_gene: TRBJ2-2
abundance: -
v_gene: TRBV7-9
CDR3aa: CASSLEDVSGELFF
CDR3nt: TGTGCCAGCAGCTTAGAGGACGTGTCCGGGGAGCTGTTTTTT

d_gene: TRBD1
j_gene: TRBJ1-4
abundance: -
v_gene: TRBV6-1
CDR3aa: CASSEQGGTNEKLFF
CDR3nt: TGTGCCAGCAGTGAACAGGGGGGAACTAATGAAAAACTGTTTTTT

d_gene: TRBD2
j_gene: TRBJ2-7
abundance: -
v_gene: TRBV11-2
CDR3aa: CASSLGGSGADYEQYF
CDR3nt: TGTGCCAGCAGCCTCGGGGGTAGCGGGGCCGACTACGAGCAGTACTTC

d_gene: -
j_gene: TRBJ2-4
abundance: few
v_gene: TRBV20-1
CDR3aa: CSAFPRMAGLNQYF
CDR3nt: TGCAGTGCTTTCCCGCGGATGGCAGGGTTGAATCAGTACTTC

d_gene: -
j_gene: TRBJ2-7
abundance: few
v_gene: TRBV7-8
CDR3aa: CASSLSFNEQYF
CDR3nt: TGTGCCAGCAGCTTATCTTTCAACGAGCAGTACTTC

d_gene: TRBD1
j_gene: TRBJ2-5
abundance: few
v_gene: TRBV19
CDR3aa: CASSISGGGETQYF
CDR3nt: TGTGCCAGTAGTATATCAGGGGGCGGGGAGACCCAGTACTTC

d_gene: TRBD1
j_gene: TRBJ1-1
abundance: few
v_gene: TRBV11-2
CDR3aa: CASSLLQGGTEAFF
CDR3nt: TGTGCCAGCAGCCTGCTCCAGGGGGGAACTGAAGCTTTCTTT

d_gene: -
j_gene: TRBJ1-2
abundance: few
v_gene: TRBV29-1
CDR3aa: CSVESAVVGYTF
CDR3nt: TGCAGCGTTGAAAGTGCTGTTGTGGGCTACACCTTC

d_gene: -
j_gene: TRBJ1-1
abundance: -
v_gene: TRBV7-3
CDR3aa: CASSLNRRADEGNTEAFF
CDR3nt: TGTGCCAGCAGCTTAAATAGACGGGCCGATGAAGGGAACACTGAAGCTTTCTTT

d_gene: -
j_gene: TRBJ2-1
abundance: many
v_gene: TRBV3-1
CDR3aa: CASSQESLTYNEQFF
CDR3nt: TGTGCCAGCAGCCAAGAGAGTCTTACTTACAATGAGCAGTTCTTC